Listed below are T cell receptor beta chains from one sample, sequenced in a study of immune evolution from preneoplasia to lung adenocarcinoma. Sequencing used immunoSEQ multiplex PCR; TCRdb keeps in-frame clones, though not all of them. The table includes approximately 5,000 clones, approximately 85% detected once. Sequencing input: FFPE invasive lung adenocarcinoma tissue. These receptors were collected from a person between 50 and 60 years old with lung adenocarcinoma. The CDR3 runs from the conserved cysteine through the conserved F or W. Each record gives: V gene, D gene, clone size, J gene, CDR3 protein, CDR3 DNA. D genes are given only for firm matches. Rows may omit the clone size; those that give it use once, few, many or a size class.

v_gene: TRBV27; d_gene: TRBD2; abundance: .; j_gene: TRBJ2-3; CDR3aa: CASSPWRERTDTQYF; CDR3nt: TGTGCCAGCAGCCCTTGGCGGGAGAGAACAGATACGCAGTATTTT
v_gene: TRBV27; d_gene: .; abundance: .; j_gene: TRBJ2-5; CDR3aa: CASSRHGETQYF; CDR3nt: TGTGCCAGCAGTAGACACGGGGAGACCCAGTACTTC
v_gene: TRBV27; d_gene: .; abundance: .; j_gene: TRBJ2-7; CDR3aa: CASSPTRLGGGSYEQYF; CDR3nt: TGTGCCAGCAGTCCCACCAGACTAGGAGGAGGGTCCTACGAGCAGTACTTC
v_gene: TRBV5-1; d_gene: TRBD1; abundance: .; j_gene: TRBJ2-5; CDR3aa: CASSSGQLFLETQYF; CDR3nt: TGCGCCAGCAGCTCGGGACAGCTCTTCCTAGAGACCCAGTACTTC
v_gene: TRBV9; d_gene: TRBD2; abundance: .; j_gene: TRBJ2-2; CDR3aa: CASSSTSGGTGELFF; CDR3nt: TGTGCCAGCAGCTCCACTAGCGGGGGAACCGGGGAGCTGTTTTTT
v_gene: TRBV6-4; d_gene: TRBD1; abundance: .; j_gene: TRBJ2-2; CDR3aa: CASSDRDTGELFF; CDR3nt: TGTGCCAGCTCCGACAGGGACACCGGGGAGCTGTTTTTT
v_gene: TRBV28; d_gene: .; abundance: .; j_gene: TRBJ1-4; CDR3aa: CASRLGGAGEKLFF; CDR3nt: TGTGCCAGCAGATTAGGGGGGGCTGGAGAAAAACTGTTTTTT
v_gene: TRBV5-1; d_gene: .; abundance: once; j_gene: TRBJ2-1; CDR3aa: CASSLSQGWEQFF; CDR3nt: TGCGCCAGCAGCTTGAGCCAGGGATGGGAGCAGTTCTTC
v_gene: TRBV7-2; d_gene: TRBD2; abundance: .; j_gene: TRBJ2-5; CDR3aa: CASSPRTSGRRQETQYF; CDR3nt: TGTGCCAGCAGCCCCCGGACTAGCGGGAGAAGACAAGAGACCCAGTACTTC
v_gene: TRBV11-2; d_gene: .; abundance: .; j_gene: TRBJ2-3; CDR3aa: CASSKGAGGTDTQYF; CDR3nt: TGTGCCAGCAGCAAAGGGGCAGGGGGCACAGATACGCAGTATTTT
v_gene: TRBV20-1; d_gene: .; abundance: .; j_gene: TRBJ2-5; CDR3aa: CSARLQKAQYF; CDR3nt: TGCAGTGCTAGGCTTCAAAAGGCCCAGTACTTC
v_gene: TRBV2; d_gene: .; abundance: .; j_gene: TRBJ2-6; CDR3aa: CASRLFRQRLDSGANVLTF; CDR3nt: TGTGCCAGCAGACTCTTTAGACAGCGGCTGGACTCTGGGGCCAACGTCCTGACTTTC
v_gene: TRBV11-2; d_gene: .; abundance: .; j_gene: TRBJ2-4; CDR3aa: CASSLGTGSLSIQYF; CDR3nt: TGTGCCAGCAGCTTAGGAACAGGGTCGCTGTCGATTCAGTACTTC
v_gene: TRBV7-8; d_gene: .; abundance: .; j_gene: TRBJ1-2; CDR3aa: CASSLTVYGYTF; CDR3nt: TGTGCCAGCAGCTTGACAGTCTATGGCTACACCTTC
v_gene: TRBV30; d_gene: .; abundance: .; j_gene: TRBJ1-2; CDR3aa: CAWSVGDGYTF; CDR3nt: TGTGCCTGGAGTGTAGGGGATGGCTACACCTTC
v_gene: TRBV27; d_gene: .; abundance: .; j_gene: TRBJ2-3; CDR3aa: CASSRLMDTQYF; CDR3nt: TGTGCCAGCAGTCGCCTCATGGATACGCAGTATTTT
v_gene: TRBV7-9; d_gene: .; abundance: .; j_gene: TRBJ1-1; CDR3aa: CASSTGSMNTEAFF; CDR3nt: TGTGCCAGCAGTACAGGGTCGATGAACACTGAAGCTTTCTTT
v_gene: TRBV18; d_gene: .; abundance: once; j_gene: TRBJ1-5; CDR3aa: CASSPEGLWGPQPQHF; CDR3nt: TGTGCCAGCTCACCGGAGGGATTGTGGGGTCCTCAGCCCCAGCATTTT
v_gene: TRBV9; d_gene: .; abundance: once; j_gene: TRBJ1-1; CDR3aa: CASSVVAENTEAFF; CDR3nt: TGTGCCAGCAGCGTAGTGGCGGAAAACACTGAAGCTTTCTTT
v_gene: TRBV30; d_gene: .; abundance: .; j_gene: TRBJ2-5; CDR3aa: CAWSVGALTETQYF; CDR3nt: TGTGCCTGGAGTGTAGGGGCGCTTACAGAGACCCAGTACTTC
v_gene: TRBV5-1; d_gene: TRBD1; abundance: .; j_gene: TRBJ2-5; CDR3aa: CASSLDRAGTQYF; CDR3nt: TGCGCCAGCAGCCTTGACAGGGCTGGGACCCAGTACTTC
v_gene: TRBV6-1; d_gene: .; abundance: .; j_gene: TRBJ1-4; CDR3aa: CAVRGGPNEKLFF; CDR3nt: TGTGCCGTACGTGGGGGCCCCAATGAAAAACTGTTTTTT
v_gene: TRBV6-5; d_gene: .; abundance: .; j_gene: TRBJ2-2; CDR3aa: CASQGFNTGELFF; CDR3nt: TGTGCCAGCCAGGGATTCAACACCGGGGAGCTGTTTTTT
v_gene: TRBV28; d_gene: TRBD2; abundance: .; j_gene: TRBJ2-2; CDR3aa: CASSLAGGDTGELFF; CDR3nt: TGTGCCAGCAGTTTGGCGGGAGGGGACACCGGGGAGCTGTTTTTT
v_gene: TRBV19; d_gene: TRBD1; abundance: .; j_gene: TRBJ2-1; CDR3aa: CASKGRGLDNEQFF; CDR3nt: TGTGCCAGTAAGGGCAGGGGGCTTGATAATGAGCAGTTCTTC
v_gene: TRBV2; d_gene: .; abundance: .; j_gene: TRBJ2-1; CDR3aa: CASSASTMYEQFF; CDR3nt: TGTGCCAGCAGTGCATCGACTATGTATGAGCAGTTCTTC
v_gene: TRBV18; d_gene: .; abundance: .; j_gene: TRBJ1-3; CDR3aa: CASYKTVNSGNTIYF; CDR3nt: TGTGCCAGCTATAAGACAGTGAACTCTGGAAACACCATATATTTT
v_gene: TRBV20-1; d_gene: TRBD1; abundance: once; j_gene: TRBJ1-2; CDR3aa: CSADKDRALPF; CDR3nt: TGCAGTGCTGATAAGGACAGGGCTCTCCCCTTC